These T cell receptor beta chains were read from a single sample in a study of CD8+ T cells in alopecia areata. Method: immunoSEQ multiplex PCR; TCRdb's copy keeps in-frame clones and lacks some. Of some 170,000 clones in the sample, 58% are singletons; the top ten hold roughly 17%. The sample here was CD4+ T cells sorted from blood, taken at week 56, from a patient treated with tofacitinib. The origin of the receptors is a human donor with alopecia areata. CDR3s include the opening cysteine and the closing phenylalanine or tryptophan. D genes are given only for firm matches. Size is stated for part of the rows, as once, few or many counts, or as a class when the clone is expanded.

j_call: TRBJ1-5
clone_size: .
d_call: .
v_call: TRBV27
cdr3_aa: CASVPQPQHF
cdr3_nt: TGTGCCAGCGTGCCTCAGCCCCAGCATTTT

j_call: TRBJ2-3
clone_size: few
d_call: .
v_call: TRBV4-2
cdr3_aa: CASSQDLDTQYF
cdr3_nt: TGTGCCAGCAGCCAAGATCTGGATACGCAGTATTTT

j_call: TRBJ2-5
clone_size: .
d_call: .
v_call: TRBV23-1
cdr3_aa: CASSQWKDAAGSETQYF
cdr3_nt: TGCGCCAGCAGTCAATGGAAGGACGCGGCCGGATCGGAGACCCAGTACTTC

j_call: TRBJ1-5
clone_size: .
d_call: .
v_call: TRBV19
cdr3_aa: CASSITGLGQPQHF
cdr3_nt: TGTGCCAGTAGTATCACAGGGCTTGGTCAGCCCCAGCATTTT

j_call: TRBJ1-4
clone_size: .
d_call: TRBD1
v_call: TRBV7-9
cdr3_aa: CASRDRGTANEKLFF
cdr3_nt: TGTGCCAGCCGGGACAGGGGCACGGCTAATGAAAAACTGTTTTTT

j_call: TRBJ2-3
clone_size: once
d_call: .
v_call: TRBV7-9
cdr3_aa: CASSLSSGTGESTQYF
cdr3_nt: TGTGCCAGCAGCTTAAGCTCTGGAACAGGAGAGAGTACGCAGTATTTT

j_call: TRBJ2-3
clone_size: .
d_call: TRBD2
v_call: TRBV30
cdr3_aa: CAWISGGAQYF
cdr3_nt: TGTGCCTGGATTAGCGGGGGGGCTCAGTATTTT

j_call: TRBJ2-7
clone_size: .
d_call: TRBD2
v_call: TRBV15
cdr3_aa: CATSGGGADEQYF
cdr3_nt: TGTGCCACCTCCGGCGGGGGGGCGGACGAGCAGTACTTC

j_call: TRBJ2-1
clone_size: few
d_call: .
v_call: TRBV29-1
cdr3_aa: CSVARGATSSYNEQFF
cdr3_nt: TGCAGCGTTGCCAGGGGAGCTACGAGCTCCTACAATGAGCAGTTCTTC

j_call: TRBJ2-5
clone_size: few
d_call: .
v_call: TRBV7-6
cdr3_aa: CASSSGETQYF
cdr3_nt: TGTGCCAGCAGTTCGGGGGAGACCCAGTACTTC

j_call: TRBJ1-6
clone_size: .
d_call: .
v_call: TRBV7-9
cdr3_aa: CASSLPQSSYNSPLHF
cdr3_nt: TGTGCCAGCAGCTTACCCCAAAGCTCCTATAATTCACCCCTCCACTTT

j_call: TRBJ1-4
clone_size: .
d_call: .
v_call: TRBV30
cdr3_aa: CAWSLRLDEKLFF
cdr3_nt: TGTGCCTGGTCGCTCCGGCTGGATGAAAAACTGTTTTTT

j_call: TRBJ2-3
clone_size: few
d_call: .
v_call: TRBV4-1
cdr3_aa: CASSHTGTDTQYF
cdr3_nt: TGCGCCAGCAGCCATACAGGGACAGATACGCAGTATTTT

j_call: TRBJ1-1
clone_size: .
d_call: .
v_call: TRBV29-1
cdr3_aa: CSVGDSRDTEAFF
cdr3_nt: TGCAGCGTTGGGGACTCCAGGGACACTGAAGCTTTCTTT

j_call: TRBJ1-2
clone_size: .
d_call: .
v_call: TRBV29-1
cdr3_aa: CSVESDAPQRGYGYTF
cdr3_nt: TGCAGCGTTGAGTCGGACGCCCCCCAAAGAGGCTATGGCTACACCTTC

j_call: TRBJ1-3
clone_size: .
d_call: .
v_call: TRBV6-1
cdr3_aa: CAGATATSGNTIYF
cdr3_nt: TGTGCCGGGGCAACTGCTACCTCTGGAAACACCATATATTTT

j_call: TRBJ1-5
clone_size: few
d_call: .
v_call: TRBV28
cdr3_aa: CASNIPGGPQHF
cdr3_nt: TGTGCCAGCAACATCCCGGGGGGGCCCCAGCATTTT

j_call: TRBJ1-2
clone_size: few
d_call: .
v_call: TRBV30
cdr3_aa: CAWSMGNYGYTF
cdr3_nt: TGTGCCTGGAGTATGGGAAATTATGGCTACACCTTC

j_call: TRBJ2-5
clone_size: once
d_call: TRBD1
v_call: TRBV11-2
cdr3_aa: CASSSRDRGPETQYF
cdr3_nt: TGTGCCAGCAGCTCACGGGACAGGGGGCCAGAGACCCAGTACTTC

j_call: TRBJ1-2
clone_size: few
d_call: .
v_call: TRBV30
cdr3_aa: CAWSVGRDNYGYTF
cdr3_nt: TGTGCCTGGAGTGTCGGCAGGGATAACTATGGCTACACCTTC

j_call: TRBJ2-2
clone_size: .
d_call: TRBD1
v_call: TRBV10-1
cdr3_aa: CASIRDRETGELFF
cdr3_nt: TGCGCCAGCATACGCGACAGGGAAACCGGGGAGCTGTTTTTT

j_call: TRBJ2-2
clone_size: .
d_call: .
v_call: TRBV5-1
cdr3_aa: CASSALNTGELFF
cdr3_nt: TGCGCCAGCAGCGCCCTGAACACCGGGGAGCTGTTTTTT

j_call: TRBJ2-7
clone_size: .
d_call: .
v_call: TRBV4-2
cdr3_aa: CASSQVGPHRQGGYEQYF
cdr3_nt: TGTGCCAGCAGCCAAGTTGGTCCCCATCGACAGGGAGGCTACGAGCAGTACTTC

j_call: TRBJ1-2
clone_size: few
d_call: .
v_call: TRBV29-1
cdr3_aa: CSVESGNGYTF
cdr3_nt: TGCAGCGTTGAATCGGGGAATGGCTACACCTTC

j_call: TRBJ2-4
clone_size: few
d_call: .
v_call: TRBV4-2
cdr3_aa: CASSPPWGKNIQYF
cdr3_nt: TGTGCCAGCAGCCCCCCGTGGGGGAAAAACATTCAGTACTTC

j_call: TRBJ1-1
clone_size: .
d_call: .
v_call: TRBV29-1
cdr3_aa: CSGRDTLNTEAFF
cdr3_nt: TGCAGCGGAAGGGACACTTTGAACACTGAAGCTTTCTTT

j_call: TRBJ2-7
clone_size: few
d_call: TRBD1
v_call: TRBV29-1
cdr3_aa: CSGTGARYEQYF
cdr3_nt: TGCAGCGGGACAGGGGCCCGATACGAGCAGTACTTC

j_call: TRBJ2-7
clone_size: .
d_call: TRBD2
v_call: TRBV5-4
cdr3_aa: CASSSAGTSHEQYF
cdr3_nt: TGTGCCAGCAGCTCGGCCGGGACTAGCCACGAGCAGTACTTC

j_call: TRBJ2-1
clone_size: .
d_call: TRBD2
v_call: TRBV25-1
cdr3_aa: CASSRLAGTDNEQFF
cdr3_nt: TGTGCCAGCAGTCGACTAGCGGGGACAGACAATGAGCAGTTCTTC

j_call: TRBJ2-1
clone_size: .
d_call: TRBD1
v_call: TRBV19
cdr3_aa: CASGQGGNLPYNEQFF
cdr3_nt: TGTGCCAGTGGTCAAGGGGGCAACCTGCCCTACAATGAGCAGTTCTTC

j_call: TRBJ2-1
clone_size: .
d_call: TRBD2
v_call: TRBV7-2
cdr3_aa: CASSSEGSGGHNEQFF
cdr3_nt: TGTGCCAGCAGCTCGGAAGGTAGCGGGGGGCACAATGAGCAGTTCTTC

j_call: TRBJ2-1
clone_size: .
d_call: .
v_call: TRBV29-1
cdr3_aa: CSVVWVNEQFF
cdr3_nt: TGCAGCGTTGTTTGGGTCAATGAGCAGTTCTTC

j_call: TRBJ1-6
clone_size: .
d_call: .
v_call: TRBV7-9
cdr3_aa: CASSPNRGGENSPLHF
cdr3_nt: TGTGCCAGCAGCCCCAATAGGGGAGGGGAGAATTCACCCCTCCACTTT

j_call: TRBJ2-4
clone_size: few
d_call: .
v_call: TRBV7-8
cdr3_aa: CASSPTELAKNIQYF
cdr3_nt: TGTGCCAGCAGCCCCACGGAGCTAGCCAAAAACATTCAGTACTTC

j_call: TRBJ1-6
clone_size: .
d_call: .
v_call: TRBV4-2
cdr3_aa: CASSQDLELDSPLHF
cdr3_nt: TGTGCCAGCAGCCAAGATCTGGAATTAGATTCACCCCTCCACTTT

j_call: TRBJ1-6
clone_size: .
d_call: TRBD1
v_call: TRBV7-2
cdr3_aa: CASSLAADRGNSPLHF
cdr3_nt: TGTGCCAGCAGCTTAGCCGCCGACAGGGGAAATTCACCCCTCCACTTT

j_call: TRBJ2-2
clone_size: .
d_call: .
v_call: TRBV7-2
cdr3_aa: CASSRFGEVAELFF
cdr3_nt: TGTGCCAGCAGCCGATTTGGGGAAGTTGCGGAGCTGTTTTTT

j_call: TRBJ1-1
clone_size: once
d_call: TRBD1
v_call: TRBV19
cdr3_aa: CASRRRQGFDTEAFF
cdr3_nt: TGTGCCAGTAGACGGAGACAGGGATTTGACACTGAAGCTTTCTTT

j_call: TRBJ1-1
clone_size: .
d_call: .
v_call: TRBV5-6
cdr3_aa: CASSLVGPSNTEAFF
cdr3_nt: TGTGCCAGCAGCTTGGTAGGACCGTCGAACACTGAAGCTTTCTTT

j_call: TRBJ1-2
clone_size: .
d_call: .
v_call: TRBV21-1
cdr3_aa: CASSLDYGYTF
cdr3_nt: TGTGCCAGCAGCCTTGACTATGGCTACACCTTC

j_call: TRBJ2-2
clone_size: .
d_call: TRBD2
v_call: TRBV9
cdr3_aa: CASSVLSGSSTGELFF
cdr3_nt: TGTGCCAGCAGCGTACTTAGCGGGAGTAGCACCGGGGAGCTGTTTTTT

j_call: TRBJ2-2
clone_size: .
d_call: .
v_call: TRBV30
cdr3_aa: CAWREQGTGELFF
cdr3_nt: TGTGCCTGGAGGGAACAGGGCACCGGGGAGCTGTTTTTT

j_call: TRBJ2-5
clone_size: .
d_call: .
v_call: TRBV6-6
cdr3_aa: CASSYGQETQYF
cdr3_nt: TGTGCCAGCAGCTACGGGCAAGAGACCCAGTACTTC

j_call: TRBJ1-5
clone_size: few
d_call: TRBD1
v_call: TRBV19
cdr3_aa: CASSDRGGGNQPQHF
cdr3_nt: TGTGCCAGTAGTGACAGGGGAGGAGGCAATCAGCCCCAGCATTTT

j_call: TRBJ2-3
clone_size: .
d_call: TRBD2
v_call: TRBV29-1
cdr3_aa: CSATSGSTDTQYF
cdr3_nt: TGCAGCGCCACTAGCGGAAGCACAGATACGCAGTATTTT

j_call: TRBJ2-3
clone_size: .
d_call: .
v_call: TRBV9
cdr3_aa: CASSEATWELPTQYF
cdr3_nt: TGTGCCAGCAGCGAGGCCACTTGGGAACTCCCCACGCAGTATTTT

j_call: TRBJ2-2
clone_size: .
d_call: .
v_call: TRBV29-1
cdr3_aa: CSVPGYTGELFF
cdr3_nt: TGCAGCGTACCAGGGTACACCGGGGAGCTGTTTTTT

j_call: TRBJ2-7
clone_size: few
d_call: TRBD1
v_call: TRBV2
cdr3_aa: CASSLDRVGLGEQYF
cdr3_nt: TGTGCCAGCAGCCTGGACAGGGTGGGACTTGGCGAGCAGTACTTC

j_call: TRBJ2-7
clone_size: few
d_call: TRBD1
v_call: TRBV29-1
cdr3_aa: CSGGQGISYEQYF
cdr3_nt: TGCAGCGGGGGACAGGGGATTTCCTACGAGCAGTACTTC

j_call: TRBJ1-2
clone_size: once
d_call: .
v_call: TRBV6-1
cdr3_aa: CASSEGDRIVYGYTF
cdr3_nt: TGTGCCAGCAGTGAAGGAGACAGGATAGTCTATGGCTACACCTTC

j_call: TRBJ1-3
clone_size: .
d_call: .
v_call: TRBV10-3
cdr3_aa: CAMGRDGNSGNTIYF
cdr3_nt: TGTGCCATGGGACGGGACGGAAACTCTGGAAACACCATATATTTT

j_call: TRBJ2-7
clone_size: .
d_call: TRBD2
v_call: TRBV6-5
cdr3_aa: CASRPLAGAPYEQYF
cdr3_nt: TGTGCCAGCAGGCCCCTAGCGGGGGCACCCTACGAGCAGTACTTC

j_call: TRBJ2-2
clone_size: .
d_call: .
v_call: TRBV4-2
cdr3_aa: CASSQDISGELFF
cdr3_nt: TGTGCCAGCAGCCAAGACATATCCGGGGAGCTGTTTTTT

j_call: TRBJ1-3
clone_size: .
d_call: .
v_call: TRBV29-1
cdr3_aa: CSVEFGNTIYF
cdr3_nt: TGCAGCGTTGAGTTCGGAAACACCATATATTTT

j_call: TRBJ2-2
clone_size: .
d_call: TRBD1
v_call: TRBV28
cdr3_aa: CASSTGTDLGTGELFF
cdr3_nt: TGTGCCAGCAGTACAGGGACAGACTTAGGAACCGGGGAGCTGTTTTTT

j_call: TRBJ2-5
clone_size: .
d_call: .
v_call: TRBV7-9
cdr3_aa: CASSYLLPREETQYF
cdr3_nt: TGTGCCAGCAGCTACCTCCTTCCAAGGGAAGAGACCCAGTACTTC

j_call: TRBJ1-2
clone_size: .
d_call: .
v_call: TRBV6-5
cdr3_aa: CASSEGSYGYTF
cdr3_nt: TGTGCCAGCAGTGAGGGAAGCTATGGCTACACCTTC

j_call: TRBJ1-1
clone_size: .
d_call: .
v_call: TRBV30
cdr3_aa: CAWTRRTVSEAFF
cdr3_nt: TGTGCCTGGACACGAAGGACAGTCTCTGAAGCTTTCTTT

j_call: TRBJ2-3
clone_size: few
d_call: .
v_call: TRBV30
cdr3_aa: CAWTWGQADTQYF
cdr3_nt: TGTGCCTGGACCTGGGGCCAGGCAGATACGCAGTATTTT

j_call: TRBJ2-1
clone_size: few
d_call: TRBD2
v_call: TRBV7-9
cdr3_aa: CASSPQASGGPGNEQFF
cdr3_nt: TGTGCCAGCAGCCCCCAAGCGTCGGGGGGGCCGGGCAATGAGCAGTTCTTC